One and the same sample provided the 32 T cell receptor beta chains below, sequenced in a study of PD-L1 blockade in urothelial cancer. Time point specified: peripheral blood 6 weeks after treatment start. Sequencing was performed with immunoSEQ multiplex PCR; in TCRdb, only in-frame clones are kept and a portion is missing. Of some 110,000 clones in the sample, 75% to 90% are singletons; the top ten hold roughly 1.7%. The sequencing here drew on PBMCs, taken around atezolizumab (anti-PD-L1) treatment. These receptors originate from a man aged 55 to 70 with urothelial cancer.

The chain carries TRBV5-5 and TRBJ2-2; a possible D gene is TRBD2 (6 bases). The CDR3 length is 13 residues. The germline CDR1 and CDR2 sequences are SGHKS and YYEKEE (reference sequence). The V end lost 2 bases, the J end lost 6 bases, and 8 bases lay between the germline ends. In DNA, the CDR3 is TGTGCCAGCAGCTTTAGCGGACCCGGGGAGCTGTTTTTT. Translated: CASSFSGPGELFF.

The chain employs TRBV4-1 and TRBJ1-5; 7 nucleotides agree with TRBD1. The V and J ends lost 2 bases and 7 bases, in that order; junction bases with no gene match: 8. The CDR3 contains 15 residues. The germline V gene encodes CDR1 MGHRA and CDR2 YSYEKL. The CDR3 DNA reads TGCGCCAGCAGCCAAAATGAGGGGGCTGGACAGCCCCAGCATTTT. Protein: CASSQNEGAGQPQHF.

This chain connects TRBV6-6 to TRBJ2-5; 13 bases agree with TRBD2. Per the germline V gene, CDR1 is MNHNY and CDR2 is SVGAGI (reference sequence). CDR3 size: 15 residues. J lost 5 bases, V lost 5 bases, and 5 bases had no gene match. Here the CDR3 DNA reads TGTGCCAGCAGTACGACTAGCGGGAGGAGCGAGACCCAGTACTTC. Translation: CASSTTSGRSETQYF.

The V and J genes are TRBV5-1 and TRBJ2-3; 7 bases align to TRBD2. The germline V gene has CDR1 SGHRS and CDR2 YFSETQ. This CDR3 spans 14 amino acids. V was pared by 2 bases and J by 4 bases, with 4 bases of the junction left unmatched. The CDR3, as DNA: TGCGCCAGCAGCTTAGCGGGGATCGCAGATACGCAGTATTTT. This translates into CASSLAGIADTQYF.

This clone was found once. The DNA of the CDR3 is TGTGCCAGCAGACCAGCGGGAGACGAGACCCAGTACTTC. The encoded protein is CASRPAGDETQYF. The chain has TRBV6-6 and TRBJ2-5, with 8 bases lining up with TRBD2. Per the germline V gene, CDR1 is MNHNY and CDR2 is SVGAGI (reference sequence). The junction had 5 bases not matched to a gene; V was cut back by 6 bases and J by 5 bases. The CDR3 contains 13 residues.

This chain connects TRBV5-1 to TRBJ2-7; 10 positions match TRBD1. Germline V lookup: CDR1 SGHRS, CDR2 YFSETQ. There are 15 residues in the CDR3. V shed 0 bases and J 7 bases; nucleotides not matched to a gene: 7. Written as DNA, the CDR3 is TGCGCCAGCAGCTTGGTGGGGACAGGGGTGTATGAGCAGTACTTC. As protein: CASSLVGTGVYEQYF.

J is TRBJ2-1 and V is TRBV7-9, with TRBD2 identical over 7 bases. This CDR3 contains 11 residues. The germline V gene encodes CDR1 SEHNR and CDR2 FQNEAQ (reference sequence). The ends lost 3 bases at V and 12 bases at J; junction bases unmatched: 2. CDR3 in DNA: TGTGCCAGCAGCTTGCGCGGGGGGCAGTTCTTC. Its protein product is CASSLRGGQFF. Using reference TRBV7-9 and TRBJ2-1 for the parts outside the CDR3, the full variable domain is DTGVSQNPRHKITKRGQNVTFRCDPISEHNRLYWYRQTLGQGPEFLTYFQNEAQLEKSRLLSDRFSAERPKGSFSTLEIQRTEQGDSAMYLCASSLRGGQFFGPGTRLTVL.

The chain joins TRBV6-5 to TRBJ2-7, with D perhaps matching TRBD2 (6 bases). CDR1 is MNHEY, CDR2 SVGAGI, per germline. The length of the CDR3 is 15 residues. Trimming pared 2 bases from V and 3 bases from J, leaving 14 bases between. The CDR3 DNA sequence: TGTGCCAGCAGTTACCGGTGGCTAGCGAGCTACGAGCAGTACTTC. Protein product: CASSYRWLASYEQYF.

The chain joins TRBV27 to TRBJ1-1, with 9 bases aligning to TRBD1. V shed 5 bases, J shed 3 bases, and the junction held 4 bases outside the gene matches. Germline loops: CDR1 MNHEY, CDR2 SMNVEV (reference sequence). The CDR3 is 14 residues long. The CDR3 DNA is TGTGCCAGCAGTGATGGACAGGGGTACACTGAAGCTTTCTTT. Translation gives CASSDGQGYTEAFF.

The rearrangement links TRBV27 to TRBJ2-1, with TRBD2 matching 13 bases. The CDR3 is 15 amino acids. After removal of 0 bases from V and 9 bases from J, the junction contained 2 bases not matched to a gene. From germline, CDR1 is MNHEY and CDR2 SMNVEV (reference sequence). In DNA, the CDR3 is TGTGCCAGCAGTTTATCACTAGCGGGAGGGGGTGAGCAGTTCTTC. This gives the protein CASSLSLAGGGEQFF.

V usage is TRBV4-1 and J usage is TRBJ1-3, with a possible D match to TRBD1 (5 bases). The germline V gene has CDR1 MGHRA and CDR2 YSYEKL. There are 14 residues in the CDR3. V was cut by 0 bases and J by 5 bases, with 8 bases left in between. Here the CDR3 reads CASSQDQGRNTIYF. In DNA, the CDR3 is TGCGCCAGCAGCCAAGACCAGGGAAGAAACACCATATATTTT.

This chain links TRBV9 with TRBJ2-5; 8 bases align to TRBD1. CDR1 SGDLS and CDR2 YYNGEE come from the germline V gene. This CDR3 spans 16 amino acids. The J segment lost 5 bases and the V segment lost 0 bases, leaving 9 bases of the junction unmatched. For the CDR3, the DNA is TGTGCCAGCAGCGTAGTAGGGCAGGGGGCGAGGGAGACCCAGTACTTC. Its translation is CASSVVGQGARETQYF.

The J gene is TRBJ1-6, the V gene TRBV4-2; 11 positions match TRBD1. V shed 4 bases and J 9 bases; nucleotides not matched to a gene: 5. This CDR3 spans 15 amino acids. The germline V gene encodes CDR1 LGHNA and CDR2 YNFKEQ. CDR3 amino acids: CASSRGQGAGSPLHF. The DNA for the CDR3 is TGTGCCAGCAGCCGCGGACAGGGGGCTGGTTCACCCCTCCACTTT.

This chain connects TRBV7-6 to TRBJ2-1, with D perhaps TRBD2 (5 bases). CDR1 and CDR2 from the germline V gene are SGHVS and FNYEAQ. V lost 4 bases to trimming and J lost 5 bases, with 9 bases between them. There are 13 residues in the CDR3. CDR3 residues: CASSSAGNNEQFF. CDR3 in DNA: TGTGCCAGCAGCTCTGCGGGCAACAATGAGCAGTTCTTC.

This clone was found a few times. The chain is built from TRBV30 and TRBJ2-5; D possibly corresponds to TRBD2 (5 bases). The germline V gene has CDR1 GTSNPN and CDR2 SVGIG (reference sequence). The V and J ends lost 0 bases and 4 bases respectively, with 6 bases between them. The CDR3 extends over 12 amino acids. Here the CDR3 DNA reads TGTGCCTGGAGTGTGAGCGGAGAGACCCAGTACTTC. It codes for CAWSVSGETQYF.

The chain links TRBV5-6 to TRBJ2-2; 11 bases agree with TRBD1. Germline CDR1 and CDR2: SGHDT and YYEEEE. The CDR3 spans 19 residues. V gave up 4 bases and J gave up 2 bases; unmatched junction bases: 13. The CDR3 region is CASSAVPGQGDGNTGELFF. The DNA for the CDR3 is TGTGCCAGCAGCGCGGTCCCGGGACAGGGGGACGGAAACACCGGGGAGCTGTTTTTT.

The chain is built from TRBV6-5 and TRBJ1-1; D remains ambiguous. The CDR3 spans 13 residues. Deletions cut 5 bases from V and 3 bases from J, with 10 bases between. Germline values: CDR1 MNHEY, CDR2 SVGAGI. The CDR3 loop reads CASSQTSDTEAFF. In nucleotides, the CDR3 is TGTGCCAGCAGTCAGACATCGGACACTGAAGCTTTCTTT.

This clone has more than one count but fewer than ten. The chain couples TRBV4-3 to TRBJ2-3, with D unclear. V was pared by 0 bases and J by 2 bases, with 9 bases between. This CDR3 is built from 15 residues. The germline gives CDR1 LGHNA, CDR2 YSLEER. As DNA, the CDR3 is TGCGCCAGCAGCCAAGATTCCGAGATCACAGATACGCAGTATTTT. Protein sequence: CASSQDSEITDTQYF.

This chain links TRBV18 with TRBJ2-3; a possible D gene is TRBD1 (5 bases). The germline CDR1 and CDR2 sequences are KGHSH and LQKENI. V lost 3 bases and J 5 bases, leaving 12 bases between the germline ends. The CDR3 runs to 14 residues. The DNA of the CDR3 is TGTGCCAGCTCACCCGGGCAGGGAATAGATACGCAGTATTTT. It is translated as CASSPGQGIDTQYF.

The chain is built from TRBV29-1 and TRBJ2-1; D remains ambiguous. V was shortened by 7 bases and J by 9 bases, with 19 bases between the two germline ends. The CDR3 contains 13 residues. Germline assignment: CDR1 SQVTM and CDR2 ANQGSEA. CDR3 coding DNA: TGCAGCGGCGACTTCCTACTGGTTGGTGAGCAGTTCTTC. This gives the protein CSGDFLLVGEQFF.

This CDR3 is CASSEATGANNEQFF. The CDR3 nucleotides read TGTGCCAGCAGTGAAGCGACAGGGGCCAACAATGAGCAGTTCTTC. The chain uses TRBV6-1 and TRBJ2-1; 8 bases align to TRBD1. Germline V gene data show CDR1 as MNHNS and CDR2 as SASEGT. With 0 bases clipped from V and 5 bases from J, the junction kept 3 bases outside the gene matches. This CDR3 is built from 15 residues.

The chain links TRBV5-4 to TRBJ1-5; D is unresolved. V dropped 0 bases and J dropped 5 bases, with 9 bases sitting between them. CDR1 is SGHNT, CDR2 YYREEE, per germline (reference sequence). The CDR3 loop spans 14 amino acids. CDR3 residues: CASSLVQQDQPQHF. CDR3 nucleotide sequence: TGTGCCAGCAGCTTGGTGCAGCAGGATCAGCCCCAGCATTTT.

This clone has just a few counts. The CDR3 bases are TGCAGCGTTGGACAGAACACAGATACGCAGTATTTT. Translated, it gives CSVGQNTDTQYF. The chain employs TRBV29-1 and TRBJ2-3; TRBD1 is a possible D gene (5 bases). Trimming took 4 bases from V and 2 from J, leaving 7 bases between them. The CDR3 loop spans 12 amino acids. Germline assignment: CDR1 SQVTM and CDR2 ANQGSEA.

The gene calls are TRBV29-1 and TRBJ2-4; the match to TRBD1 covers 8 bases. There are 13 residues in the CDR3. Germline CDR1 is SQVTM and CDR2 is ANQGSEA. The trim removed 4 bases at V and 3 bases at J, leaving 2 bases unmatched. The CDR3 sequence is CSVGTGIKNIQYF. DNA of the CDR3: TGCAGCGTTGGGACAGGGATCAAAAACATTCAGTACTTC.

The rearrangement links TRBV5-4 to TRBJ2-3, with 7 bases aligning to TRBD2. V was pared by 4 bases and J by 6 bases, with 11 bases of the junction left unmatched. Per germline, CDR1 SGHNT and CDR2 YYREEE (reference sequence). This CDR3 comprises 15 residues. The CDR3 is CASSPTGGQTDTQYF. In DNA, the CDR3 is TGTGCCAGCAGCCCCACGGGAGGACAAACCGATACGCAGTATTTT. Based on the CDR3 plus reference TRBV5-4 and TRBJ2-3, the full variable domain is ETGVTQSPTHLIKTRGQQVTLRCSSQSGHNTVSWYQQALGQGPQFIFQYYREEENGRGNFPPRFSGLQFPNYSSELNVNALELDDSALYLCASSPTGGQTDTQYFGPGTRLTVL.

The CDR3 sequence is CASSFPGTDKAFF. Here the CDR3 DNA reads TGCGCCAGCAGCTTCCCCGGGACTGACAAAGCTTTCTTT. The chain employs TRBV5-1 and TRBJ1-1; perhaps TRBD1 as D (5 bases). CDR1 and CDR2 from the germline V gene are SGHRS and YFSETQ. V gave up 2 bases and J gave up 9 bases, with 14 bases separating them. The CDR3 is 13 residues long.

The gene calls are TRBV28 and TRBJ1-2, with D perhaps matching TRBD1 (6 bases). The CDR3 spans 13 residues. Trimming removed 3 bases at V and 7 bases at J, with 12 bases between. Germline CDR1 and CDR2: MDHEN and SYDVKM. The CDR3 nucleotides read TGTGCCAGCAGTTTTCTCGGGGGGGCTGGCTACACCTTC. Protein product: CASSFLGGAGYTF.

CDR3 loop: CASSLGDTQYF. CDR3 in DNA: TGTGCTAGTTCACTAGGGGATACGCAGTATTTT. J is TRBJ2-3 and V is TRBV27, with a tentative D call TRBD2 (5 bases). The CDR3 totals 11 residues. CDR1 and CDR2 (germline): MNHEY, SMNVEV (reference sequence).

The rearrangement links TRBV5-1 to TRBJ2-5; 11 nucleotides line up with TRBD2. This CDR3 spans 14 amino acids. Losses at the gene ends were 4 bases for V and 5 bases for J; bases not matched to a gene: 4. The germline V gene has CDR1 SGHRS and CDR2 YFSETQ. The CDR3 bases are TGCGCCAGCAGCCCTAGCGGGGGGAGGGAGACCCAGTACTTC. Translation: CASSPSGGRETQYF.

The V gene is TRBV4-2, the J gene TRBJ2-1; D unclear. Trimming took off 0 bases at V and 10 bases at J, with 7 bases between the two ends. The length of the CDR3 is 12 residues. Germline V gene data show CDR1 as LGHNA and CDR2 as YNFKEQ. Here the CDR3 DNA reads TGTGCCAGCAGCCAAGAGACTCCGGAGCAGTTCTTC. This translates into CASSQETPEQFF.

The gene calls are TRBV5-1 and TRBJ1-1, with 8 bases that match TRBD1. Germline assignment: CDR1 SGHRS and CDR2 YFSETQ. This CDR3 has 14 residues. J was trimmed by 5 bases and V by 4 bases; bases with no gene match: 7. CDR3 protein: CASSPTDRETEAFF. CDR3 nucleotides: TGCGCCAGCAGCCCTACGGACAGGGAGACTGAAGCTTTCTTT.

This clone was found once. The rearrangement links TRBV28 to TRBJ1-5; D not resolved. Germline V gives CDR1 MDHEN, CDR2 SYDVKM. Trimming removed 4 bases from V and 3 bases from J, with 10 bases in between. The CDR3 totals 14 residues. This CDR3 reads CASSSQYPNQPQHF. The CDR3 region has the DNA TGTGCCAGCAGTTCGCAGTATCCCAATCAGCCCCAGCATTTT. Together with reference TRBV28 and TRBJ1-5, the CDR3 gives the full variable domain: DVKVTQSSRYLVKRTGEKVFLECVQDMDHENMFWYRQDPGLGLRLIYFSYDVKMKEKGDIPEGYSVSREKKERFSLILESASTNQTSMYLCASSSQYPNQPQHFGDGTRLSIL.